The 8 T cell receptor beta chains presented below share a single source sample, sequenced in a study of T cells of healthy individuals. MiXCR, applied by TCRdb to the 5' RACE reads, yields one record per CDR3 protein. Of about 96,000 distinct CDR3 sequences listed, roughly 15% were seen once; the top ten hold more than 5.5%. These receptors originate from a human donor in good health.

This chain joins TRBV29-1 and TRBJ1-5; 9 bases line up with TRBD1. V lost 5 bases, J lost 4 bases, and 6 bases stayed unmatched. There are 14 residues in the CDR3. Germline values: CDR1 SQVTM, CDR2 ANQGSEA. CDR3 coding DNA: TGCAGCGTTCAAACAGGGGGCGGGAATCAGCCCCAGCATTTT. Translation gives CSVQTGGGNQPQHF.

This clonotype was seen many times. This sequence joins TRBV6-5 and TRBJ2-6; D is perhaps TRBD2 (6 bases). Germline CDR1 reads MNHEY; CDR2 reads SVGAGI. This CDR3 is 17 amino acids long. Trimming stripped 0 bases from V and 4 bases from J, with 13 bases between. CDR3 region: CASSYSMLGGGANVLTF. DNA for the CDR3: TGTGCCAGCAGTTACTCGATGCTGGGAGGCGGGGCCAACGTCCTGACTTTC.

In the case of this clonotype: A much larger clone differs by one base, so this may be a read error. The chain recombines TRBV7-9 with TRBJ1-2; D perhaps matches TRBD1 (5 bases). The ends were cut back, 1 base at V and 7 bases at J, with 13 bases in the middle. This CDR3 region has 14 residues. The germline V gene encodes CDR1 SEHNR and CDR2 FQNEAQ (reference sequence). CDR3 region: CASSLVAGESGYTF. CDR3 coding DNA: TGTGCCAGCAGCTTAGTGGCGGGGGAGAGTGGCTACACCTTC.

This clonotype was detected only a few times. The rearrangement links TRBV18 to TRBJ2-3, with D hard to call. CDR1 is KGHSH and CDR2 is LQKENI in the germline V gene. V was pared by 3 bases and J by 3 bases, with 7 bases between. This CDR3 is 13 amino acids long. CDR3 nucleotide sequence: TGTGCCAGCTCACCTTTAGAGACAGATACGCAGTATTTT. It specifies CASSPLETDTQYF.

This clonotype appeared many times. The CDR3 DNA is TGCAGCGTTGAGGGCAGGGGAAGGGCAAACACTGAAGCTTTCTTT. Translation gives CSVEGRGRANTEAFF. This chain joins TRBV29-1 and TRBJ1-1; D may be TRBD1 (6 bases). CDR1 SQVTM and CDR2 ANQGSEA come from the germline V gene. V gave up 3 bases and J gave up 2 bases, with 16 bases separating them. There are 15 residues in the CDR3.

This clonotype was picked up one time. The V gene is TRBV7-2, the J gene TRBJ1-1; D is unclear. The CDR3 covers 13 residues. Germline V gene data show CDR1 as SGHTA and CDR2 as FQGNSA. V lost 4 bases and J 3 bases, leaving 9 bases between the germline ends. This chain's CDR3 is CASSSPWYTEAFF. The CDR3 DNA sequence: TGTGCCAGCAGCTCCCCCTGGTACACTGAAGCTTTCTTT.

J is TRBJ2-7 and V is TRBV15, with D uncertain. V was clipped by 0 bases and J by 2 bases, with 14 bases between them. The CDR3 runs 16 residues. Per the germline V gene, CDR1 is LNHNV and CDR2 is YYDKDF (reference sequence). The DNA of the CDR3 is TGTGCCACCAGCAGAGATCTTTTTGGAGACCCCTACGAGCAGTACTTC. It translates to CATSRDLFGDPYEQYF.

This clonotype has more than one count but fewer than ten. The chain employs TRBV2 and TRBJ2-1, with D perhaps matching TRBD2 (6 bases). CDR3 size: 16 residues. The germline CDR1 and CDR2 sequences are SNHLY and FYNNEI. V lost 4 bases and J 5 bases, leaving 18 bases between the germline ends. CDR3 nucleotides: TGTGCCAGCAGTGCCCGTTTAGCGGCGGGTAACAATGAGCAGTTCTTC. The encoded protein is CASSARLAAGNNEQFF. Full variable domain (remainder filled in from reference TRBV2 and TRBJ2-1): EPEVTQTPSHQVTQMGQEVILRCVPISNHLYFYWYRQILGQKVEFLVSFYNNEISEKSEIFDDQFSVERPDGSNFTLKIRSTKLEDSAMYFCASSARLAAGNNEQFFGPGTRLTVL.